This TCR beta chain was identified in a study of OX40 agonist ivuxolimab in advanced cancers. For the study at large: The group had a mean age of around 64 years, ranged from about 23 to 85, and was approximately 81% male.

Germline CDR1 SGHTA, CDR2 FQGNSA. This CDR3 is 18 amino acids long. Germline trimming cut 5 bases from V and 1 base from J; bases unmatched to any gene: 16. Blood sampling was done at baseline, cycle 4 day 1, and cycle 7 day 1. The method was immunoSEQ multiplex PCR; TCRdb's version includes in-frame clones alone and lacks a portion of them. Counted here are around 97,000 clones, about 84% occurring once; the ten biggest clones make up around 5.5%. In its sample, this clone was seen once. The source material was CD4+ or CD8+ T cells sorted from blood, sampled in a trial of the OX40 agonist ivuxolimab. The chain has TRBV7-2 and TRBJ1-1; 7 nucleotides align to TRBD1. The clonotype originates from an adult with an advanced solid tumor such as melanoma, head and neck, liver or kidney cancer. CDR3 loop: CASSEGRQRTGANTEAFF. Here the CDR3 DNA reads TGTGCCAGCAGCGAAGGAAGACAGCGAACAGGGGCGAACACTGAAGCTTTCTTT.